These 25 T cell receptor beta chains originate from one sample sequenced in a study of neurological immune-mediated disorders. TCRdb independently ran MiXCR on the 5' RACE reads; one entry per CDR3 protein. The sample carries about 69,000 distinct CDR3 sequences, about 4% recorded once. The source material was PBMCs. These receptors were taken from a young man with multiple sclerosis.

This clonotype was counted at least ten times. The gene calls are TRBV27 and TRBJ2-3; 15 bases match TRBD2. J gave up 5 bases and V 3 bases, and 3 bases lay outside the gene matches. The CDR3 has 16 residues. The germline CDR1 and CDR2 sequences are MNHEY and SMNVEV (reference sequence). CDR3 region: CASSFGLAGGLDTQYF. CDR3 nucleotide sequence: TGTGCCAGCAGTTTCGGACTAGCGGGGGGGTTAGATACGCAGTATTTT.

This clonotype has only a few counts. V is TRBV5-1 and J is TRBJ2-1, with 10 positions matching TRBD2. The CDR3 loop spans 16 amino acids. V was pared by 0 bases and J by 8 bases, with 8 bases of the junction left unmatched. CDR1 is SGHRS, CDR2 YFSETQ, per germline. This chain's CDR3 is CASSLEGQRGGDEQFF. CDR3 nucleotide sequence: TGCGCCAGCAGCTTGGAGGGCCAGCGGGGGGGCGATGAGCAGTTCTTC.

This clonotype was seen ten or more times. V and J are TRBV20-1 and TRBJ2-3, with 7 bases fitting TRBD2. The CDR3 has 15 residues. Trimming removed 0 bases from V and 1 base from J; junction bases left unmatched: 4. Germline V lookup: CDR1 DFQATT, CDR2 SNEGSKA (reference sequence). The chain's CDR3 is CSAREGGFRTDTQYF. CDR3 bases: TGCAGTGCTAGAGAGGGGGGGTTTCGCACAGATACGCAGTATTTT.

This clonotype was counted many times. CDR3 nucleotide sequence: TGTGCCAGCAGCTTCCGGGACAGGCGCGCTGAAGCTTTCTTT. Translated: CASSFRDRRAEAFF. V gene TRBV5-6 combines with J gene TRBJ1-1; 8 nucleotides line up with TRBD1. There are 14 residues in the CDR3. V was pared by 2 bases and J by 6 bases, with 6 bases of the junction left unmatched. CDR1 SGHDT and CDR2 YYEEEE come from the germline V gene. The variable domain in full, completed from reference TRBV5-6 and TRBJ1-1, reads DAGVTQSPTHLIKTRGQQVTLRCSPKSGHDTVSWYQQALGQGPQFIFQYYEEEERQRGNFPDRFSGHQFPNYSSELNVNALLLGDSALYLCASSFRDRRAEAFFGQGTRLTVV.

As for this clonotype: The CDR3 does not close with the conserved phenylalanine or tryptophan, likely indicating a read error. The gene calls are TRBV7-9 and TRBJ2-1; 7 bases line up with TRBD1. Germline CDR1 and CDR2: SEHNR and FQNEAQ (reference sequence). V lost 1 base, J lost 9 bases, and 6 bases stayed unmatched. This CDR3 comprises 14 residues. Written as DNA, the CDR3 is TGTGCCAGCAGCTTAGATACAGGGGTCGGTGAGCAGTTCAAC. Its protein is CASSLDTGVGEQFN.

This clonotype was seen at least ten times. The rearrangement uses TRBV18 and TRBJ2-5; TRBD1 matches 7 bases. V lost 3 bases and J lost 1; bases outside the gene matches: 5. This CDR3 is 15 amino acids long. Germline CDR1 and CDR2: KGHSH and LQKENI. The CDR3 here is CASSPRQGVQETQYF. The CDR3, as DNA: TGTGCCAGCTCACCCCGACAGGGCGTCCAAGAGACCCAGTACTTC.

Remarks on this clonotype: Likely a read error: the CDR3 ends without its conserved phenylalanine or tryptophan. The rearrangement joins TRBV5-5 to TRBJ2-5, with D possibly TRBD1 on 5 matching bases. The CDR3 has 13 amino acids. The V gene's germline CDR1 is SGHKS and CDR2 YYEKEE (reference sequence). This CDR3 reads CASSFPGQETQYN. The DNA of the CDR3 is TGTGCCAGCAGCTTCCCAGGACAAGAAACCCAGTACAAC.

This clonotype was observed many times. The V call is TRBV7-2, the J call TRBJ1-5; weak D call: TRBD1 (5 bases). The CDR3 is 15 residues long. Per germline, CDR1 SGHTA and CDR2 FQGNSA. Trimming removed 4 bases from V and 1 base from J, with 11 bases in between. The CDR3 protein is CASSSVRGSNQPQHF. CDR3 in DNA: TGTGCCAGCAGCTCCGTCCGGGGGAGCAATCAGCCCCAGCATTTT.

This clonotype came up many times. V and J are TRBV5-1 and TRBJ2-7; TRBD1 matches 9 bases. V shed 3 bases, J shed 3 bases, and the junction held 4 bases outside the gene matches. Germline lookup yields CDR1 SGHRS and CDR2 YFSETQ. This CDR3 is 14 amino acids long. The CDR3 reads CASSWGTGLYEQYF. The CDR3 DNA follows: TGCGCCAGCAGCTGGGGGACAGGGCTCTACGAGCAGTACTTC.

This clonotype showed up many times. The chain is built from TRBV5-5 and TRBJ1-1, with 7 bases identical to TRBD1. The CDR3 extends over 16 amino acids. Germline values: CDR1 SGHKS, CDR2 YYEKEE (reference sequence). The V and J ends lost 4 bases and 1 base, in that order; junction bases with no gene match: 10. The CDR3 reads CASSPLRDSQNTEAFF. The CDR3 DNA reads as TGTGCCAGCAGCCCTTTGAGGGACAGCCAGAACACTGAAGCTTTCTTT.

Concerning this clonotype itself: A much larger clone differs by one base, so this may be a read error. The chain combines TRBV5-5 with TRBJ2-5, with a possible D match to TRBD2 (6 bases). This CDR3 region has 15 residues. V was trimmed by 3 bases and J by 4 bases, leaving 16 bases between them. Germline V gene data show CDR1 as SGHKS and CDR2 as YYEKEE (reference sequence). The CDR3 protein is CASSSSPMGGETQYF. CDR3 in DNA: TGTGCCAGCAGCTCCTCGCCCATGGGAGGAGAGACCCAGTACTTC. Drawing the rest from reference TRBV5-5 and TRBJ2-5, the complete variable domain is DAGVTQSPTHLIKTRGQQVTLRCSPISGHKSVSWYQQVLGQGPQFIFQYYEKEERGRGNFPDRFSARQFPNYSSELNVNALLLGDSALYLCASSSSPMGGETQYFGPGTRLLVL.

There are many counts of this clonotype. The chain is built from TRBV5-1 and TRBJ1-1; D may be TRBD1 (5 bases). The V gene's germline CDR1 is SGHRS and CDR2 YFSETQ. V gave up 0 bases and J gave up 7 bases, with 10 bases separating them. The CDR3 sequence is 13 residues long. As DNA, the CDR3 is TGCGCCAGCAGCTTGGGGACACAAAGTGAAGCTTTCTTT. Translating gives CASSLGTQSEAFF.

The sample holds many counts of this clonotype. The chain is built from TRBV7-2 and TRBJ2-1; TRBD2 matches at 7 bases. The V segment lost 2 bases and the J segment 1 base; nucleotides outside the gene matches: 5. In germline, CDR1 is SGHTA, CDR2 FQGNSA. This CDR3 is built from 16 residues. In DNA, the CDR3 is TGTGCCAGCAGCTTATGGTCTAGCGGATCCTACAATGAGCAGTTCTTC. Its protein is CASSLWSSGSYNEQFF.

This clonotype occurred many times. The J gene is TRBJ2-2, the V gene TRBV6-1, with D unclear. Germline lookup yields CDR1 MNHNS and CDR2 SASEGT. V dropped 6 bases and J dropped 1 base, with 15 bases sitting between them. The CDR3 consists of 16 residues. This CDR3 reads CASSAARPLNTGELFF. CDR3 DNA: TGTGCCAGCAGCGCCGCGAGGCCGCTGAACACCGGGGAGCTGTTTTTT.

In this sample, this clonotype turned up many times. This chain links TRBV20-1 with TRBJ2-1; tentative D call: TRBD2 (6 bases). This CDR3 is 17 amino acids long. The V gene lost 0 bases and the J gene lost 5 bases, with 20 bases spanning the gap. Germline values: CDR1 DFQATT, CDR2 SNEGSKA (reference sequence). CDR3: CSARESIASSVHNEQFF. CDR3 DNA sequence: TGCAGTGCTAGAGAAAGTATAGCGTCTAGCGTCCACAATGAGCAGTTCTTC.

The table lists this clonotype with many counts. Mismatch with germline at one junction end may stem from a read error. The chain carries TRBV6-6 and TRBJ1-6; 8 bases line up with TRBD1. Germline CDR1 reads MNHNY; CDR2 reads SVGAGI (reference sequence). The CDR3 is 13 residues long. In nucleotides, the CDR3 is TGTGCCGTAGGCGACAGGGGTAATTCACCCCTCAACTTT. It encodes CAVGDRGNSPLNF.

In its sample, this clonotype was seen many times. CDR3 in amino acids: CASSLYANEKLFF. CDR3 DNA sequence: TGTGCCAGCAGCTTATATGCTAATGAAAAACTGTTTTTT. The gene calls are TRBV11-2 and TRBJ1-4; D not certain. V lost 2 bases and J 3 bases, leaving 4 bases between the germline ends. Germline CDR1 reads SGHAT; CDR2 reads FQNNGV. This CDR3 has 13 residues.

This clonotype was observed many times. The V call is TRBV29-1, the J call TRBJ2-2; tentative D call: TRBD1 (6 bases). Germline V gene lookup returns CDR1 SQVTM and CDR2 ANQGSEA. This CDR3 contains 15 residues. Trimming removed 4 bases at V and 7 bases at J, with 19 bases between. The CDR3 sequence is CSVVTLNRAVGELFF. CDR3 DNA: TGCAGCGTTGTAACACTTAACAGGGCGGTCGGGGAGCTGTTTTTT.

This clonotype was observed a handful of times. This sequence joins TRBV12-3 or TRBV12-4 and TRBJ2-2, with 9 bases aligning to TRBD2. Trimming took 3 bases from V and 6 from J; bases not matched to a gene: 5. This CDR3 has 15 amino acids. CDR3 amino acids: CASSFGGGAAGELFF. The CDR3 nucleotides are TGTGCCAGCAGTTTCGGCGGGGGGGCCGCCGGGGAGCTGTTTTTT.

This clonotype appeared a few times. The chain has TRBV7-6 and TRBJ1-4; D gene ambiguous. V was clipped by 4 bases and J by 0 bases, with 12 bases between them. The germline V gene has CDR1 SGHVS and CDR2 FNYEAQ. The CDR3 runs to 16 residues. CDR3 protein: CASSSSTIATNEKLFF. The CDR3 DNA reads TGTGCCAGCAGCTCATCCACCATCGCAACTAATGAAAAACTGTTTTTT.

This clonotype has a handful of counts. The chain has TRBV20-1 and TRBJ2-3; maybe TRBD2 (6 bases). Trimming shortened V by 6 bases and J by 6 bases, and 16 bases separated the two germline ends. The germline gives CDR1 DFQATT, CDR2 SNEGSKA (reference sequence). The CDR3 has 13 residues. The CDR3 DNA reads TGCAGTGCAACCCGGACTCTAGCGGATACGCAGTATTTT. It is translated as CSATRTLADTQYF.

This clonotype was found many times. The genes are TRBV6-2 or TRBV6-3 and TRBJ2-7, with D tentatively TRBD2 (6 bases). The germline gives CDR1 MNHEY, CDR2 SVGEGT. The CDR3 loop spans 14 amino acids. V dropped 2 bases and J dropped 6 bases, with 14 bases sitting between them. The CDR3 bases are TGTGCCAGCAGTTACACTGGGAGGATGGGCGAGCAGTACTTC. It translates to CASSYTGRMGEQYF.

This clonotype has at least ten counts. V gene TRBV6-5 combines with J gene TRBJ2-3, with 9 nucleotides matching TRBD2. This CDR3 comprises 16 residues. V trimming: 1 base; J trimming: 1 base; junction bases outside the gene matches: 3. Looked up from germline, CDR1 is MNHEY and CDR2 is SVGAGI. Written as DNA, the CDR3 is TGTGCCAGCAGTTACTTCGTAGCGGGGGGCACAGATACGCAGTATTTT. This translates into CASSYFVAGGTDTQYF.

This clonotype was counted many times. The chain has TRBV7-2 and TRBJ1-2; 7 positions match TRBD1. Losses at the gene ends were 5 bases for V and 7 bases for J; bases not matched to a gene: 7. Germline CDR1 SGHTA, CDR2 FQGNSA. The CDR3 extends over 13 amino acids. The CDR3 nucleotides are TGTGCCAGCAGCCCCAGACAGGGAGGTGGCTACACCTTC. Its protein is CASSPRQGGGYTF.

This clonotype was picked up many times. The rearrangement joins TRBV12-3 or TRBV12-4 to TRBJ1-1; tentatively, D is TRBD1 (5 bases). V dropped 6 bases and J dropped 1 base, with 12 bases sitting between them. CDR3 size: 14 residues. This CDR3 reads CASRIGTANTEAFF. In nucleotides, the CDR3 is TGTGCCAGCAGAATCGGGACGGCGAACACTGAAGCTTTCTTT.